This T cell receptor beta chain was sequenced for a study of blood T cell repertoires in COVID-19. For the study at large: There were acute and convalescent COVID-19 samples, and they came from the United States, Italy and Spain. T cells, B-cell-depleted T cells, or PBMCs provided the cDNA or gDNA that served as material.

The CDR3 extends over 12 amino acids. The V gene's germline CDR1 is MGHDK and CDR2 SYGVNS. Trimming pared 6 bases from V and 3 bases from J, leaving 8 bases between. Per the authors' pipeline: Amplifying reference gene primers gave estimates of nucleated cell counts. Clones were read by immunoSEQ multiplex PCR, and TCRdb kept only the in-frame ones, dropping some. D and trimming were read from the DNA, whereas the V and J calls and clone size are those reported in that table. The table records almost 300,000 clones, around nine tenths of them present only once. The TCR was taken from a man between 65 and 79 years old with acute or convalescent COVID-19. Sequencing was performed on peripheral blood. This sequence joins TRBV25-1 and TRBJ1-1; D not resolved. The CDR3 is CASREGYTEAFF. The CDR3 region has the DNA TGTGCCAGCAGAGAGGGATACACTGAAGCTTTCTTT.